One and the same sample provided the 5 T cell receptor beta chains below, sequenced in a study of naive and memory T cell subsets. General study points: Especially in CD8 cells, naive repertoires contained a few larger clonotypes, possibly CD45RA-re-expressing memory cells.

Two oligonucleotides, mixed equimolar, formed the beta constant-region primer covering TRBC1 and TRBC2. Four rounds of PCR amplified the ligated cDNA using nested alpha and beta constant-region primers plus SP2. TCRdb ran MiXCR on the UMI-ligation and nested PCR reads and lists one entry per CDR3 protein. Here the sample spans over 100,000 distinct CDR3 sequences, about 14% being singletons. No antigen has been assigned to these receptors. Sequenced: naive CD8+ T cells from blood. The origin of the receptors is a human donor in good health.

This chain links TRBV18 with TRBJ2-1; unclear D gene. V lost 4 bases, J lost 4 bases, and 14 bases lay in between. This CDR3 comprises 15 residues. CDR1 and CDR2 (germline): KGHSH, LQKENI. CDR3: CASSLTRDGYNEQFF. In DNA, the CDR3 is TGTGCCAGCTCACTGACAAGGGATGGGTACAATGAGCAGTTCTTC.

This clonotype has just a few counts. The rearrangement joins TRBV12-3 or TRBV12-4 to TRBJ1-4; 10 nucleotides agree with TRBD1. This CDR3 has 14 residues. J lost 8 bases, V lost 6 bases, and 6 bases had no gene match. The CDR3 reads CASSRDRGREKLFF. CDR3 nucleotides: TGTGCCAGCAGCAGGGACAGGGGCCGCGAAAAACTGTTTTTT.

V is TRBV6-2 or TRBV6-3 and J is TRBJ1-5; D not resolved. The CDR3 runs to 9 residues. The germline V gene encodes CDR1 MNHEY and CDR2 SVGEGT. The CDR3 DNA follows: TGTGCTTATAATCAGCCCCAGCATTTT. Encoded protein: CAYNQPQHF.

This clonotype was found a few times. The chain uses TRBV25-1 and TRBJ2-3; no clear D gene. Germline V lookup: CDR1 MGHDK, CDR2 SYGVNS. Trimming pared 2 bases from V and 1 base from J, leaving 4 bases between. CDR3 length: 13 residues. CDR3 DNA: TGTGCCAGCAGTGAAAGCGGCACAGATACGCAGTATTTT. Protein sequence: CASSESGTDTQYF.

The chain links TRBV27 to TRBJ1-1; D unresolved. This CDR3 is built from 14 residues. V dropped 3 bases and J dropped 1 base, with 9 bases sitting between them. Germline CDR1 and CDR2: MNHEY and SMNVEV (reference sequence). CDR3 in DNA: TGTGCCAGCAGTTTTGGACTCGAGAACACTGAAGCTTTCTTT. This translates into CASSFGLENTEAFF.